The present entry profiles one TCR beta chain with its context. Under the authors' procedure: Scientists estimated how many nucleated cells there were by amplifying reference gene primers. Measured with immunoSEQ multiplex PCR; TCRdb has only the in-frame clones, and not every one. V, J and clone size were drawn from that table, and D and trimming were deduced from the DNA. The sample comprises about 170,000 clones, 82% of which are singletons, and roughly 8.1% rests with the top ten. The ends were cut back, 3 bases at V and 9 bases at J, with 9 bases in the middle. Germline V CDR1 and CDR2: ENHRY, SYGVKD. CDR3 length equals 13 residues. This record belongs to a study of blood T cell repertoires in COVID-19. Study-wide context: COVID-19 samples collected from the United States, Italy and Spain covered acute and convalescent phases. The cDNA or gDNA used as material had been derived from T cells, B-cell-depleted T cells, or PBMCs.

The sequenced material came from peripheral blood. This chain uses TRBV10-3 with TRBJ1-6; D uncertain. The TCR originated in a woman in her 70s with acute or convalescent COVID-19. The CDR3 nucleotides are TGTGCCATCAGTGATATCCTAGGTTCACCCCTCCACTTT. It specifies CAISDILGSPLHF.